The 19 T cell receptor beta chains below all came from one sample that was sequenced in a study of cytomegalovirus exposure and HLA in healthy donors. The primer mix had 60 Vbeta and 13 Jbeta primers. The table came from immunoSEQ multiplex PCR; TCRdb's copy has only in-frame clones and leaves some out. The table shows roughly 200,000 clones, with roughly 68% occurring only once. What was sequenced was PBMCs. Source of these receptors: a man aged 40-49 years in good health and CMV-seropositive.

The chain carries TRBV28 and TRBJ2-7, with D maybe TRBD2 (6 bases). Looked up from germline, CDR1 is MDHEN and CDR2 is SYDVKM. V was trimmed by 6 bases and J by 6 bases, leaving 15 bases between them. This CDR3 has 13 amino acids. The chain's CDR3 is CASSRGSRAEQYF. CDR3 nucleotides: TGTGCCAGCAGCCGGGGGTCTAGGGCCGAGCAGTACTTC. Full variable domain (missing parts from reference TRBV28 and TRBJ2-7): DVKVTQSSRYLVKRTGEKVFLECVQDMDHENMFWYRQDPGLGLRLIYFSYDVKMKEKGDIPEGYSVSREKKERFSLILESASTNQTSMYLCASSRGSRAEQYFGPGTRLTVT.

The CDR3 nucleotides are TGTGCCAGCAGTTCATGGGGGCCGGGGATTTCTGGAAACACCATATATTTT. Translation gives CASSSWGPGISGNTIYF. The chain has TRBV5-5 and TRBJ1-3; weak D call: TRBD1 (6 bases). The germline V gene encodes CDR1 SGHKS and CDR2 YYEKEE (reference sequence). V was pared by 5 bases and J by 1 base, with 19 bases between. The CDR3 length is 17 residues.

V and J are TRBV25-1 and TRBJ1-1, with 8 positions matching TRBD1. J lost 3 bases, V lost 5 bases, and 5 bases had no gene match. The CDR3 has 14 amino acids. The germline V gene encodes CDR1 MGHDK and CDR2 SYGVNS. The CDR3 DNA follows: TGTGCCAGCAGTATGATGGACAGGGACACTGAAGCTTTCTTT. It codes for CASSMMDRDTEAFF.

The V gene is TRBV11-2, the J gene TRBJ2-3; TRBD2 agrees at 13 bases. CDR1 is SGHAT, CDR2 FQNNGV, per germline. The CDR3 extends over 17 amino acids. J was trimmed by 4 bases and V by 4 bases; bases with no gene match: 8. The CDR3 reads CASSSTSGGAKADTQYF. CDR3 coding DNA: TGTGCCAGCAGCTCCACTAGCGGGGGGGCCAAGGCAGATACGCAGTATTTT. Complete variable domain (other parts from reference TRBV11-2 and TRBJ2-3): EAGVAQSPRYKIIEKRQSVAFWCNPISGHATLYWYQQILGQGPKLLIQFQNNGVVDDSQLPKDRFSAERLKGVDSTLKIQPAKLEDSAVYLCASSSTSGGAKADTQYFGPGTRLTVL.

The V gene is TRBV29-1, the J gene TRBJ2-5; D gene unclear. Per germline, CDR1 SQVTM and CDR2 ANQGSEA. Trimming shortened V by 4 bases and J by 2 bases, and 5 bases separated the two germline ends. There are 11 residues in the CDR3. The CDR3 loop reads CSVVLQETQYF. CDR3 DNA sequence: TGCAGCGTTGTACTTCAAGAGACCCAGTACTTC.

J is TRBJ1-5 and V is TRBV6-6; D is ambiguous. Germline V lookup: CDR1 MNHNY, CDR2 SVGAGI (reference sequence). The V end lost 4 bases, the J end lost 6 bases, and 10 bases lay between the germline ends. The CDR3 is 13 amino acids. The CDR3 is CASSLPETQPQHF. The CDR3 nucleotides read TGTGCCAGCAGTTTGCCGGAGACTCAGCCCCAGCATTTT.

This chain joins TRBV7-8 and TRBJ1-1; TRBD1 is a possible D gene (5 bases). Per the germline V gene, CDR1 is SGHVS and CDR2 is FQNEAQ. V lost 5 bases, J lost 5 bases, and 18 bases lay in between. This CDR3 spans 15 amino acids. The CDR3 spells CASSEDPGRVTEAFF. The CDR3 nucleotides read TGTGCCAGCAGCGAGGACCCAGGGAGGGTGACTGAAGCTTTCTTT. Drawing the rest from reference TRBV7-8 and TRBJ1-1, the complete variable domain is GAGVSQSPRYKVAKRGQDVALRCDPISGHVSLFWYQQALGQGPEFLTYFQNEAQLDKSGLPSDRFFAERPEGSVSTLKIQRTQQEDSAVYLCASSEDPGRVTEAFFGQGTRLTVV.

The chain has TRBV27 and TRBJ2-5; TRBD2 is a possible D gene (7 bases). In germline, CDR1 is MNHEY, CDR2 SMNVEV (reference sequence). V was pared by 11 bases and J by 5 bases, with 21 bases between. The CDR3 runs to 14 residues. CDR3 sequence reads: CASQWRGGRETQYF. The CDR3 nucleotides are TGTGCCTCGCAGTGGAGGGGGGGTCGGGAGACCCAGTACTTC.

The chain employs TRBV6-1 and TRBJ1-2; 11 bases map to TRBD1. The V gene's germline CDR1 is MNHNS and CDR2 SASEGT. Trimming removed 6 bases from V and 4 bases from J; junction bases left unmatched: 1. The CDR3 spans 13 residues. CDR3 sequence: CASSGTGGYGYTF. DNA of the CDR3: TGTGCCAGCAGCGGGACAGGGGGCTATGGCTACACCTTC.

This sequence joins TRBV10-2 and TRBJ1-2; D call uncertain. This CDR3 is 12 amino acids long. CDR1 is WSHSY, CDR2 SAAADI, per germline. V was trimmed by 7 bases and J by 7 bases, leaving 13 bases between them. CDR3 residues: CASTAGLVGYTF. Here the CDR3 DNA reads TGCGCCAGCACCGCCGGTCTGGTTGGCTACACCTTC.

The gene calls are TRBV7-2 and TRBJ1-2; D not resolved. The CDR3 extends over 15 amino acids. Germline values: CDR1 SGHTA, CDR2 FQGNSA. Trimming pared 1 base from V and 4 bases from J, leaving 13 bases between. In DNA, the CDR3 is TGTGCCAGCAGCTTAGGAAATGCGGGGATCTATGGCTACACCTTC. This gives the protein CASSLGNAGIYGYTF.

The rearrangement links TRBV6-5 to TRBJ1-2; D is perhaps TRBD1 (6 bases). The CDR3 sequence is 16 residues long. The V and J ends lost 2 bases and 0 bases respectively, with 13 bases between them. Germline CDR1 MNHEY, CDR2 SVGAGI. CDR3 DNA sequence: TGTGCCAGCAGTTACGATCTGACAGGCGCTAACTATGGCTACACCTTC. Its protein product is CASSYDLTGANYGYTF.

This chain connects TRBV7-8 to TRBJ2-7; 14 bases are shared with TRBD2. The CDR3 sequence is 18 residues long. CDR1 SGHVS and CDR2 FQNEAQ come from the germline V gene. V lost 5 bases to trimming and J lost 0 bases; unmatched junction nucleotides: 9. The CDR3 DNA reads TGTGCCAGCAGCCCTGGACTAGCGGGGGGCCCCAGCTCCTACGAGCAGTACTTC. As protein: CASSPGLAGGPSSYEQYF.

The CDR3 bases are TGCGCCAGCAGGGTCAGGGGTGACACAGACTACGAGCAGTACTTC. Amino acid sequence: CASRVRGDTDYEQYF. The V gene is TRBV5-1, the J gene TRBJ2-7; maybe TRBD1 (6 bases). CDR3 size: 15 residues. CDR1 is SGHRS and CDR2 is YFSETQ in the germline V gene. The germline V and J ends were trimmed by 5 bases and 3 bases, with 18 bases remaining between them.

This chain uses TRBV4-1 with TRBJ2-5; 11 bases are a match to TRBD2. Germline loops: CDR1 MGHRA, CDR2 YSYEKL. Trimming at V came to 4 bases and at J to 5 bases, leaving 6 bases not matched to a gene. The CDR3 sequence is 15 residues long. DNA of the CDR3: TGCGCCAGCAGCCTAGCGGGGGGGCGGACGGAGACCCAGTACTTC. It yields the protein CASSLAGGRTETQYF.

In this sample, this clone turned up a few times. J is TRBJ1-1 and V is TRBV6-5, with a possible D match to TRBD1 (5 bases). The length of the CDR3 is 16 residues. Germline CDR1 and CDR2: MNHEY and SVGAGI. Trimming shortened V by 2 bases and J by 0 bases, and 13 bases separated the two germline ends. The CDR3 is CASSYGQGVMNTEAFF. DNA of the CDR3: TGTGCCAGCAGTTACGGGCAGGGCGTGATGAACACTGAAGCTTTCTTT.

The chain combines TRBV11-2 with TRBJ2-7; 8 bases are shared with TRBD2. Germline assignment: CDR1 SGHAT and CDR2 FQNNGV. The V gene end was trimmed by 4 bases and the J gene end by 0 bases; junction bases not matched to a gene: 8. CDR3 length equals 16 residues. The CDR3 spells CASSSERGRSSYEQYF. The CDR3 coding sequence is TGTGCCAGCAGCTCCGAGCGGGGGAGAAGCTCCTACGAGCAGTACTTC.

In nucleotides, the CDR3 is TGTGCCATCAGTGAGTCAAGGGGGCGGTGGTACGAGCAGTACTTC. As protein: CAISESRGRWYEQYF. V is TRBV10-3 and J is TRBJ2-7; TRBD1 agrees at 7 bases. The CDR3 contains 15 residues. J gave up 4 bases and V 0 bases, and 6 bases lay outside the gene matches. CDR1 and CDR2 from the germline V gene are ENHRY and SYGVKD.

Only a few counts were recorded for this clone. The CDR3 coding sequence is TGTGCCAGCAGCCTCGGACAGGGGGCCTATGGCTACACCTTC. Its protein is CASSLGQGAYGYTF. The gene calls are TRBV6-6 and TRBJ1-2, with 11 bases fitting TRBD1. The germline V gene encodes CDR1 MNHNY and CDR2 SVGAGI (reference sequence). Losses at the gene ends were 6 bases for V and 4 bases for J; bases not matched to a gene: 4. This CDR3 has 14 residues.